These 25 T cell receptor beta chains came from one sample sequenced in a study of blood T cell repertoires in COVID-19 (dated by TCRdb to 2019 to 2021). Library method: the immunoSEQ multiplex PCR assay. TCRdb carries this immuneACCESS record with in-frame sequences only. Its versions omit some clonotypes, under half of them owing to an unresolved V gene in the studies checked, with the rest unexplained. The table for this sample lists over 400,000 clones; approximately 88% of them were counted only once. The top ten constitute less than 9% of the sample. Input material: peripheral blood. These receptors were taken from a woman between 45 and 65 years old with COVID-19, enrolled during active disease.

This chain links TRBV30 with TRBJ2-1, with 10 bases aligning to TRBD2. Germline V gives CDR1 GTSNPN, CDR2 SVGIG (reference sequence). The ends lost 2 bases at V and 15 bases at J; junction bases unmatched: 4. The CDR3 totals 11 residues. The CDR3 coding sequence is TGTGCCTGGAGTAGCGGGGGGGATTGGTTCTTC. It translates to CAWSSGGDWFF.

The chain joins TRBV2 to TRBJ2-3; possibly TRBD2 for D (5 bases). The CDR3 runs 15 residues. V gave up 1 base and J gave up 1 base, with 9 bases separating them. The V gene's germline CDR1 is SNHLY and CDR2 FYNNEI. CDR3 protein: CASSEEGAGTDTQYF. DNA for the CDR3: TGTGCCAGCAGTGAAGAAGGAGCGGGCACAGATACGCAGTATTTT.

This clone came up once. The chain has TRBV27 and TRBJ2-7, with TRBD2 identical over 9 bases. The CDR3 is 14 amino acids. The germline CDR1 and CDR2 sequences are MNHEY and SMNVEV (reference sequence). With V trimmed by 2 bases and J by 4 bases, 3 bases remained unmatched. The CDR3, as DNA: TGTGCCAGCAGTTTAAATAGCGGGGGTTACGAGCAGTACTTC. It encodes CASSLNSGGYEQYF.

This chain joins TRBV30 and TRBJ2-7; D not resolved. Germline V lookup: CDR1 GTSNPN, CDR2 SVGIG (reference sequence). This CDR3 has 15 amino acids. V was cut by 0 bases and J by 0 bases, with 12 bases left in between. The CDR3 spells CAWSVSYLSSYEQYF. CDR3 DNA sequence: TGTGCCTGGAGTGTAAGCTACCTTAGCTCCTACGAGCAGTACTTC.

The chain uses TRBV12-3 or TRBV12-4 and TRBJ1-1, with 7 bases that match TRBD1. The CDR3 runs to 12 residues. Trimming took 7 bases from V and 7 from J; bases not matched to a gene: 6. CDR3 in amino acids: CASTDRVHEAFF. CDR3 DNA: TGTGCCAGCACCGACAGGGTACATGAAGCTTTCTTT.

The chain is built from TRBV2 and TRBJ2-7; 7 bases match TRBD2. This CDR3 comprises 15 residues. CDR1 and CDR2 from the germline V gene are SNHLY and FYNNEI. V dropped 5 bases and J dropped 5; count of bases not matched to a gene: 12. The CDR3 bases are TGTGCCAGCAGTCCTTCGACTAGCAGGGCCAACGAGCAGTACTTC. Its translation: CASSPSTSRANEQYF.

The rearrangement uses TRBV5-5 and TRBJ1-1, with no clear D. The V gene lost 0 bases and the J gene lost 1 base, with 7 bases spanning the gap. CDR3 length: 14 residues. In germline, CDR1 is SGHKS, CDR2 YYEKEE (reference sequence). The CDR3 DNA is TGTGCCAGCAGCTTGGGACACGGGAACACTGAAGCTTTCTTT. Translated: CASSLGHGNTEAFF.

This chain links TRBV6-5 with TRBJ2-1, with a possible D match to TRBD2 (6 bases). The V end lost 6 bases, the J end lost 5 bases, and 17 bases lay between the germline ends. Germline assignment: CDR1 MNHEY and CDR2 SVGAGI. CDR3 length: 15 amino acids. This CDR3 reads CASRPGTRRNNEQFF. The CDR3 DNA reads as TGTGCCAGCAGACCCGGGACTCGCCGGAACAATGAGCAGTTCTTC.

The chain links TRBV3-1 (or the pseudogene TRBV3-2) to TRBJ2-1; 7 nucleotides agree with TRBD2. Germline-derived CDR1 and CDR2 are LGHDT and YNNKEL (reference sequence). The CDR3 length is 16 residues. Trimming at V came to 0 bases and at J to 8 bases, leaving 10 bases not matched to a gene. This CDR3 reads CASSQDRTGGGDEQFF. Here the CDR3 DNA reads TGTGCCAGCAGCCAAGATCGGACGGGGGGAGGGGATGAGCAGTTCTTC.

The chain combines TRBV10-1 with TRBJ2-3; the D gene is possibly TRBD2 (6 bases). V shed 3 bases and J shed 3 bases, with 10 bases lying between them. CDR1 and CDR2 from the germline V gene are WNHNN and SYGVQD (reference sequence). The CDR3 runs 14 residues. CDR3 sequence (DNA): TGCGCCAGCAGTGAACGCGGGGAAACAGATACGCAGTATTTT. This sequence encodes CASSERGETDTQYF.

The chain couples TRBV5-4 to TRBJ1-2; 7 bases line up with TRBD1. Germline trimming cut 5 bases from V and 8 bases from J; bases unmatched to any gene: 12. Germline V gives CDR1 SGHNT, CDR2 YYREEE (reference sequence). CDR3 size: 14 residues. As DNA, the CDR3 is TGTGCCAGCAGAGGTAATACGGACAGGACGGGCTACACCTTC. Translation gives CASRGNTDRTGYTF.

The chain carries TRBV18 and TRBJ2-1, with 7 bases that match TRBD2. From germline, CDR1 is KGHSH and CDR2 LQKENI. The CDR3 has 16 residues. The J segment lost 5 bases and the V segment lost 3 bases, leaving 10 bases of the junction unmatched. The CDR3 sequence is CASSPRGAGLDNEQFF. The CDR3 DNA reads TGTGCCAGCTCACCCCGGGGAGCGGGGCTCGACAATGAGCAGTTCTTC.

The chain is built from TRBV6-5 and TRBJ2-2, with TRBD1 identical over 8 bases. This CDR3 region has 15 residues. The V gene end was trimmed by 6 bases and the J gene end by 3 bases; junction bases not matched to a gene: 6. Per germline, CDR1 MNHEY and CDR2 SVGAGI. CDR3 coding DNA: TGTGCCAGCAGCACCCAGACAGGGGACACCGGGGAGCTGTTTTTT. Translated: CASSTQTGDTGELFF.

This clone was observed a few times. V is TRBV7-8 and J is TRBJ2-7; D is undetermined. CDR3 length: 14 residues. Germline V CDR1 and CDR2: SGHVS, FQNEAQ. The V end was cut by 4 bases, the J end by 0 bases, with 10 bases between. The CDR3 here is CASSSSRSSYEQYF. DNA for the CDR3: TGTGCCAGCAGCTCCTCTAGGAGCTCCTACGAGCAGTACTTC.

The rearrangement uses TRBV5-1 and TRBJ1-6, with D perhaps matching TRBD1 (6 bases). The CDR3 runs to 17 residues. The germline gives CDR1 SGHRS, CDR2 YFSETQ. With 4 bases removed from V and 7 bases from J, the gap between germline ends came to 21 bases. DNA of the CDR3: TGCGCCAGCAGCCTACTGGGCCCAGGGGTAGGAAATTCACCCCTCCACTTT. It is translated as CASSLLGPGVGNSPLHF.

Only a few counts were recorded for this clone. The chain links TRBV2 to TRBJ1-1, with a weak D call TRBD1 (5 bases). V gave up 6 bases and J gave up 5 bases, with 10 bases separating them. The CDR3 has 12 residues. From germline, CDR1 is SNHLY and CDR2 FYNNEI. CDR3 bases: TGTGCCAGCAGCAAAGGGGAAACTGAAGCTTTCTTT. This translates into CASSKGETEAFF.

V gene TRBV30 combines with J gene TRBJ1-2; possible D gene TRBD1, 5 bases. The CDR3 covers 13 residues. Between the trimmed V and J ends, which lost 6 bases and 4 bases, there was a span of 15 bases. CDR1 is GTSNPN, CDR2 SVGIG, per germline (reference sequence). CDR3 protein: CACTLGGFYGYTF. The CDR3, as DNA: TGTGCCTGCACCCTCGGGGGATTCTATGGCTACACCTTC.

The chain links TRBV30 to TRBJ2-3, with TRBD2 identical over 7 bases. The V gene end was trimmed by 4 bases and the J gene end by 6 bases; junction bases not matched to a gene: 7. The CDR3 is made up of 13 amino acids. CDR1 and CDR2 (germline): GTSNPN, SVGIG (reference sequence). CDR3 region: CAWTPGGGDTQYF. The CDR3 DNA sequence: TGTGCCTGGACCCCCGGGGGAGGGGATACGCAGTATTTT.

This clone came up a few times. V is TRBV6-1 and J is TRBJ2-4; D may be TRBD2 (6 bases). CDR1 MNHNS and CDR2 SASEGT come from the germline V gene. Trimming cost V 0 bases and J 0 bases, with 6 bases left between them. This CDR3 has 15 residues. CDR3 nucleotides: TGTGCCAGCAGTGAAGCGGAGGGAGCCAAAAACATTCAGTACTTC. Translation gives CASSEAEGAKNIQYF.

The V gene is TRBV5-6, the J gene TRBJ2-7, with D hard to call. The V end lost 4 bases, the J end lost 4 bases, and 6 bases lay between the germline ends. The CDR3 is 11 residues long. The germline CDR1 and CDR2 sequences are SGHDT and YYEEEE. CDR3 sequence (DNA): TGTGCCAGCAGCGTCACATACGAGCAGTACTTC. Amino acid sequence: CASSVTYEQYF.

The genes are TRBV6-5 and TRBJ2-5; a possible D gene is TRBD1 (5 bases). The V end lost 3 bases, the J end lost 5 bases, and 13 bases lay between the germline ends. The germline V gene has CDR1 MNHEY and CDR2 SVGAGI. The CDR3 runs 14 residues. In DNA form, the CDR3 reads TGTGCCAGCAGTTATGCGGACCAGGGTGAGACCCAGTACTTC. This codes for CASSYADQGETQYF.

The genes are TRBV9 and TRBJ1-6; 9 bases agree with TRBD1. The CDR3 length is 14 residues. J lost 9 bases, V lost 6 bases, and 7 bases had no gene match. Germline CDR1 reads SGDLS; CDR2 reads YYNGEE. The CDR3 protein is CASTVTGGVSPLHF. CDR3 in DNA: TGTGCCAGCACTGTAACAGGGGGCGTTTCACCCCTCCACTTT.

The chain links TRBV7-2 to TRBJ2-7, with D perhaps TRBD1 (6 bases). V lost 1 base to trimming and J lost 0 bases, with 13 bases between them. The CDR3 loop spans 16 amino acids. CDR1 SGHTA and CDR2 FQGNSA come from the germline V gene. The CDR3 nucleotides read TGTGCCAGCAGCTTAGACGTAGGACAGAACTCCTACGAGCAGTACTTC. Translated: CASSLDVGQNSYEQYF.

Here the CDR3 DNA reads TGTGCCAGCAGAGTCGGACAGGGTCTCCCCCTCCACTTT. Residues: CASRVGQGLPLHF. V is TRBV12-3 or TRBV12-4 and J is TRBJ1-6; 8 bases agree with TRBD1. The CDR3 runs to 13 residues. Trimming took 6 bases from V and 13 from J; bases not matched to a gene: 8.

This clone was picked up a small number of times. The chain carries TRBV19 and TRBJ1-2; TRBD1 aligns across 10 bases. V shed 8 bases, J shed 2 bases, and the junction held 8 bases outside the gene matches. Germline V CDR1 and CDR2: LNHDA, SQIVND (reference sequence). This CDR3 region has 15 residues. The CDR3 DNA reads as TGTGCCAGTTTTAGGGACAGGGGACCCAACTATGGCTACACCTTC. This codes for CASFRDRGPNYGYTF.